The present T cell receptor (beta chain) was sequenced within a study of vaccination effects on CD4 cells after COVID-19. Study summary: It was two doses of either the BNT162b2 or mRNA-1273 vaccine that participants received. A few million PBMC were placed in each well, which was supplemented with approximately 9.9 IU/ml IL-2 and about 10 ug/ml peptides.

Here immunoSEQ multiplex PCR was the method, and the copy in TCRdb shows in-frame clones only, minus some. The table records around 70,000 clones, 77% of them present only once. In the case of this clone: What it binds is unknown.

Germline CDR1 reads LNHDA; CDR2 reads SQIVND (reference sequence). This CDR3 comprises 17 residues. V shed 5 bases, J shed 8 bases, and the junction held 13 bases outside the gene matches. Subsequent to a culture period of roughly 11 days, CD4+ T cells were isolated. Among the vaccine recipients, none had a prior SARS-CoV-2 infection, and nucleocapsid antibodies were negative. The authors exchanged half the medium for IL-2 medium on days 3 and 7. The chain links TRBV19 to TRBJ2-2, with 11 positions matching TRBD2. This receptor was taken from a human donor who received a COVID-19 vaccine. The starting material was CD4+ T cells from PBMCs cultured without peptide, obtained before COVID-19 vaccination. CDR3 in amino acids: CASSLVLAGASSGELFF. As DNA, the CDR3 is TGTGCCAGTAGTCTCGTACTAGCGGGGGCCTCGAGTGGGGAGCTGTTTTTT.